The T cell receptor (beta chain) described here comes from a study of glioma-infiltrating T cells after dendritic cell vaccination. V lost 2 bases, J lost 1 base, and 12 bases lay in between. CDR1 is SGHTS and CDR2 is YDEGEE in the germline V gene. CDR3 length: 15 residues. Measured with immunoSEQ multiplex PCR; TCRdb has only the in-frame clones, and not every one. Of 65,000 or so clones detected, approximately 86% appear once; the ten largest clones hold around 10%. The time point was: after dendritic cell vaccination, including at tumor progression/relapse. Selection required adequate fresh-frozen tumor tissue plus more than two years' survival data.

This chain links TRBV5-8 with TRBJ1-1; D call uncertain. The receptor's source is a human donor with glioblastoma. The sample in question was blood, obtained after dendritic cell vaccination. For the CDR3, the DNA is TGTGCCAGCAGCTTCTCCCCGCAGGCGAACACTGAAGCTTTCTTT. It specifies CASSFSPQANTEAFF.